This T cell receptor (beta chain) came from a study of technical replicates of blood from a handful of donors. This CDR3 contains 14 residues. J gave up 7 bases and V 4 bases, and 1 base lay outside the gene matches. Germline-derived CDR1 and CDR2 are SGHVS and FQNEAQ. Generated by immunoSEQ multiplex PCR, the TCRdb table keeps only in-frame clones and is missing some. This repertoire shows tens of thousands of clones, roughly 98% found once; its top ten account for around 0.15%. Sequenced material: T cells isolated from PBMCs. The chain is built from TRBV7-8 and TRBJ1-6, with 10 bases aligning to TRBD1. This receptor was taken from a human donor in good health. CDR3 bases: TGTGCCAGCAGCTCGACAGGGGGCAATTCACCCCTCCACTTT. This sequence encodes CASSSTGGNSPLHF. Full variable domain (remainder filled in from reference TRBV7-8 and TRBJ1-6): GAGVSQSPRYKVAKRGQDVALRCDPISGHVSLFWYQQALGQGPEFLTYFQNEAQLDKSGLPSDRFFAERPEGSVSTLKIQRTQQEDSAVYLCASSSTGGNSPLHFGNGTRLTVT.